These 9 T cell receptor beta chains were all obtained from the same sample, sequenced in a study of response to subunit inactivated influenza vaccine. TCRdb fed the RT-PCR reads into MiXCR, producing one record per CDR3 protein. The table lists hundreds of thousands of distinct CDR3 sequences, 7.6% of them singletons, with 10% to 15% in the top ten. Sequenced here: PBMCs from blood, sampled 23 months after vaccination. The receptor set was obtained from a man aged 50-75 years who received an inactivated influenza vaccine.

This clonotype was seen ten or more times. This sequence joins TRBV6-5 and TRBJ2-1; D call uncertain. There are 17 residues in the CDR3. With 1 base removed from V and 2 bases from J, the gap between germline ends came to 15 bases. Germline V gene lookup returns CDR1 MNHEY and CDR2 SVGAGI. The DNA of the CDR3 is TGTGCCAGCAGTTACTTCATCGGACGTAGTACCTACAATGAGCAGTTCTTC. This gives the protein CASSYFIGRSTYNEQFF.

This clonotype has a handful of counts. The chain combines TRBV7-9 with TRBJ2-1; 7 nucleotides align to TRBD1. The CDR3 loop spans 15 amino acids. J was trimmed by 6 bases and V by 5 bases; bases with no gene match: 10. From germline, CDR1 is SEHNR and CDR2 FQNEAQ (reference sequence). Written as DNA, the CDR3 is TGTGCCAGCAGCCCTCTAGGACAGGTGAGCAATGAGCAGTTCTTC. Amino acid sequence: CASSPLGQVSNEQFF.

The CDR3 here is CSAQRSGADTIYF. The CDR3 DNA reads TGCAGTGCTCAGAGGTCGGGAGCGGACACCATATATTTT. This sequence joins TRBV20-1 and TRBJ1-3; no definite D call. V was trimmed by 5 bases and J by 8 bases, leaving 16 bases between them. Per the germline V gene, CDR1 is DFQATT and CDR2 is SNEGSKA (reference sequence). The CDR3 runs to 13 residues.

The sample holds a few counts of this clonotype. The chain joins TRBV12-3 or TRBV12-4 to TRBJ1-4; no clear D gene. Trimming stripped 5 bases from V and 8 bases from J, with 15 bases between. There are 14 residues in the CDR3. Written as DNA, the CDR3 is TGTGCCAGCAGTACTACAATCGTTCCCGAAAAACTGTTTTTT. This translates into CASSTTIVPEKLFF.

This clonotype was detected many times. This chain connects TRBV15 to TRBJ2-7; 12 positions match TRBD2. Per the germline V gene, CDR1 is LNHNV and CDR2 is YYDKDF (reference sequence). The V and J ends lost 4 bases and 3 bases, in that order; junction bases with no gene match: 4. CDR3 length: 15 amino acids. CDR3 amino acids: CATSTLAGGFYEQYF. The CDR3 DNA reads TGTGCCACCAGCACCCTAGCGGGAGGGTTCTACGAGCAGTACTTC.

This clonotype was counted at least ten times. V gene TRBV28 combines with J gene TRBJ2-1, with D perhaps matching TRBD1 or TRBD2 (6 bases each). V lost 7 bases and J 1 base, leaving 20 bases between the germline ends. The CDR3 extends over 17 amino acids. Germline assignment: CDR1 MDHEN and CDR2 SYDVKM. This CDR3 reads CASTLTRRGRSYNEQFF. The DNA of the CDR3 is TGTGCCAGCACCCTCACACGAAGGGGGAGGTCCTACAATGAGCAGTTCTTC.

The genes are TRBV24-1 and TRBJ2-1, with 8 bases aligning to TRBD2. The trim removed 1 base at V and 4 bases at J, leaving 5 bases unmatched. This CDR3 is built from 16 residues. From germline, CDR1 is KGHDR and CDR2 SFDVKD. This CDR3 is CATSDLSASGYNEQFF. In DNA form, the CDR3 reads TGTGCCACCAGTGATTTATCGGCTAGCGGGTACAATGAGCAGTTCTTC.

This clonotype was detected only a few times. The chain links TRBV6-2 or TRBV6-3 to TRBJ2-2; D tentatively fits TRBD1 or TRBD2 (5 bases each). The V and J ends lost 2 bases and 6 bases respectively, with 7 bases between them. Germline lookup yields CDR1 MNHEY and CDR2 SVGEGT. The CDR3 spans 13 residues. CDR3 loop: CASSYGGAGELFF. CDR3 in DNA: TGTGCCAGCAGTTACGGGGGAGCCGGGGAGCTGTTTTTT.

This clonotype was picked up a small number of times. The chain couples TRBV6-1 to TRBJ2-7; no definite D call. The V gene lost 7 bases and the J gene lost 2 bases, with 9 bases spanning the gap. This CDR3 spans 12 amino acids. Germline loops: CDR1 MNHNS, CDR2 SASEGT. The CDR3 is CASISSTYEQYF. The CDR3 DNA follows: TGTGCCAGCATCAGCTCAACCTACGAGCAGTACTTC.